The sequence of this T cell receptor beta chain was determined in a study of radiotherapy plus CTLA-4 blockade in lung cancer. TCRdb keeps only in-frame clones here, not all; method: immunoSEQ multiplex PCR. Found here are more than 40,000 clones, 75% to 90% of them singletons; the top ten hold approximately 3.4%. The CDR3 is 13 residues long. CDR1 and CDR2 from the germline V gene are WSHSY and SAAADI. The V end lost 3 bases, the J end lost 5 bases, and 10 bases lay between the germline ends. This TCR came from a human donor with non-small cell lung cancer who had stable disease on radiotherapy plus ipilimumab. The source material was peripheral blood, sampled from a patient treated with radiotherapy plus ipilimumab. The chain uses TRBV10-2 and TRBJ2-5; tentative D call: TRBD1 (5 bases). CDR3 residues: CASSDNRRETQYF. Written as DNA, the CDR3 is TGCGCCAGCAGTGATAACAGGCGGGAGACCCAGTACTTC.